This is a list of T cell receptor beta chains from one sample in a study of cytomegalovirus exposure and HLA in healthy donors. Here immunoSEQ multiplex PCR was the method, and the copy in TCRdb shows in-frame clones only, minus some. The repertoire has approximately 170,000 clones, roughly 85% of them found once; the top ten carry around 2.5%. Specimen: PBMCs. The source of these receptors is a man aged 30-40 years in good health and CMV-seropositive. The CDR3 runs from the conserved cysteine through the conserved F or W. Fields, in order: D gene, clone size, J gene, CDR3 length, V gene, CDR3 DNA, CDR3 protein. The D gene is left open where the match is weak. Clone size, where shown, is once, few, many, or a class for clones that have expanded.

D gene: .
clone size: .
J gene: TRBJ2-5
CDR3 length: 14
V gene: TRBV4-1
CDR3 DNA: TGCGCCAGCAGCCTTAATATCAATAGAGAGACCCAGTACTTC
CDR3 protein: CASSLNINRETQYF

D gene: TRBD1
clone size: .
J gene: TRBJ2-2
CDR3 length: 15
V gene: TRBV9
CDR3 DNA: TGTGCCAGCAGCGTAGACAGGGGGCGAAGCGGGGAGCTGTTTTTT
CDR3 protein: CASSVDRGRSGELFF

D gene: .
clone size: once
J gene: TRBJ2-7
CDR3 length: 14
V gene: TRBV2
CDR3 DNA: TGTGCCAGCAGTCCCGGGACACCCGTGAGCGAGCAGTACTTC
CDR3 protein: CASSPGTPVSEQYF

D gene: .
clone size: .
J gene: TRBJ1-4
CDR3 length: 14
V gene: TRBV2
CDR3 DNA: TGTGCCAGCGAAACCTTGAAAGGGGTGCAAAAACTGTTTTTT
CDR3 protein: CASETLKGVQKLFF

D gene: TRBD1
clone size: .
J gene: TRBJ2-7
CDR3 length: 15
V gene: TRBV2
CDR3 DNA: TGTGCCAGCAGTGGACCGGGACAGGTCGCTTACGAGCAGTACTTC
CDR3 protein: CASSGPGQVAYEQYF

D gene: .
clone size: .
J gene: TRBJ1-2
CDR3 length: 14
V gene: TRBV27
CDR3 DNA: TGTGCCAGCAGTCCCCGCCCGGGACTCTATGGCTACACCTTC
CDR3 protein: CASSPRPGLYGYTF

D gene: TRBD2
clone size: .
J gene: TRBJ2-2
CDR3 length: 14
V gene: TRBV10-1
CDR3 DNA: TGCGCCAGCAGCCACGGGACTAGCTCCGGGGAGCTGTTTTTT
CDR3 protein: CASSHGTSSGELFF

D gene: .
clone size: .
J gene: TRBJ2-5
CDR3 length: 14
V gene: TRBV7-2
CDR3 DNA: TGTGCCAGCAGCTCCGGACAGCTCCAAGAGACCCAGTACTTC
CDR3 protein: CASSSGQLQETQYF

D gene: TRBD1
clone size: .
J gene: TRBJ1-2
CDR3 length: 17
V gene: TRBV5-6
CDR3 DNA: TGTGCCAGCAGCCAAACCCCCGGGACAGGGGGCACCTATGGCTACACCTTC
CDR3 protein: CASSQTPGTGGTYGYTF

D gene: .
clone size: .
J gene: TRBJ2-5
CDR3 length: 15
V gene: TRBV7-3
CDR3 DNA: TGTGCCAGCAGCTTAATGGGGGGTATGCAAGAGACCCAGTACTTC
CDR3 protein: CASSLMGGMQETQYF

D gene: .
clone size: .
J gene: TRBJ1-3
CDR3 length: 14
V gene: TRBV18
CDR3 DNA: TGTGCCAGCTCACCGGACAGCCCTGGAAACACCATATATTTT
CDR3 protein: CASSPDSPGNTIYF

D gene: .
clone size: .
J gene: TRBJ2-2
CDR3 length: 18
V gene: TRBV4-3
CDR3 DNA: TGCGCCAGCAGCCAAGTTTTGGCGGGGGCCCTTCGGGGCGGGGAGCTGTTTTTT
CDR3 protein: CASSQVLAGALRGGELFF

D gene: .
clone size: few
J gene: TRBJ1-5
CDR3 length: 16
V gene: TRBV6-1
CDR3 DNA: TGTGCCAGCAGTGAGTTAATCAGGTTCAGCAATCAGCCCCAGCATTTT
CDR3 protein: CASSELIRFSNQPQHF

D gene: TRBD2
clone size: .
J gene: TRBJ2-7
CDR3 length: 14
V gene: TRBV18
CDR3 DNA: TGTGCCAGCTCATACGGGAGGGATTCCTACGAGCAGTACTTC
CDR3 protein: CASSYGRDSYEQYF

D gene: TRBD1
clone size: .
J gene: TRBJ2-7
CDR3 length: 15
V gene: TRBV15
CDR3 DNA: TGTGCCACCAGCGCCACGGGACAGGGTTTCTACGAGCAGTACTTC
CDR3 protein: CATSATGQGFYEQYF

D gene: TRBD1
clone size: .
J gene: TRBJ1-2
CDR3 length: 13
V gene: TRBV11-2
CDR3 DNA: TGTGCCAGCAGCCTCGGACAGGGGTACGGCTACACCTTC
CDR3 protein: CASSLGQGYGYTF

D gene: .
clone size: .
J gene: TRBJ1-2
CDR3 length: 14
V gene: TRBV5-4
CDR3 DNA: TGTGCCAGCAGATCGTTCGGGGGAAGCTATGGCTACACCTTC
CDR3 protein: CASRSFGGSYGYTF

D gene: .
clone size: once
J gene: TRBJ1-6
CDR3 length: 13
V gene: TRBV7-9
CDR3 DNA: TGTGCCAGCAGCCTGGGTGGGGGCTCACCCCTCCACTTT
CDR3 protein: CASSLGGGSPLHF

D gene: TRBD1
clone size: .
J gene: TRBJ2-2
CDR3 length: 17
V gene: TRBV19
CDR3 DNA: TGCGCCAGTAGTAGGGGCAACAGGGGACGTTACACCGGGGAGCTGTTTTTT
CDR3 protein: CASSRGNRGRYTGELFF

D gene: TRBD2
clone size: .
J gene: TRBJ2-3
CDR3 length: 14
V gene: TRBV11-2
CDR3 DNA: TGTGCCAGCAGCGAAAGGACTAGGGCAGATACGCAGTATTTT
CDR3 protein: CASSERTRADTQYF

D gene: .
clone size: .
J gene: TRBJ2-3
CDR3 length: 14
V gene: TRBV29-1
CDR3 DNA: TGCAGCGTTGCGGCAGCGGCGAGAGGAGATACGCAGTATTTT
CDR3 protein: CSVAAAARGDTQYF

D gene: .
clone size: .
J gene: TRBJ2-3
CDR3 length: 12
V gene: TRBV28
CDR3 DNA: TGTGCCAGCAGTCTCCCAGGGGGGACGCAGTATTTT
CDR3 protein: CASSLPGGTQYF

D gene: .
clone size: .
J gene: TRBJ1-1
CDR3 length: 14
V gene: TRBV7-9
CDR3 DNA: TGTGCCAGCAGCCCTCGAGGGCTGAACACTGAAGCTTTCTTT
CDR3 protein: CASSPRGLNTEAFF

D gene: TRBD2
clone size: .
J gene: TRBJ2-3
CDR3 length: 13
V gene: TRBV29-1
CDR3 DNA: TGCAGCGTAGCGGGAGGCAGCACAGATACGCAGTATTTT
CDR3 protein: CSVAGGSTDTQYF

D gene: TRBD1
clone size: .
J gene: TRBJ1-2
CDR3 length: 14
V gene: TRBV18
CDR3 DNA: TGTGCCAGCTCACCGACAGGGCCAAACTATGGCTACACCTTC
CDR3 protein: CASSPTGPNYGYTF

D gene: .
clone size: .
J gene: TRBJ1-6
CDR3 length: 18
V gene: TRBV15
CDR3 DNA: TGTGCCACCAGCACTAGAATAGCAATGGGCTCCTATAATTCACCCCTCCACTTT
CDR3 protein: CATSTRIAMGSYNSPLHF

D gene: .
clone size: .
J gene: TRBJ2-3
CDR3 length: 14
V gene: TRBV5-4
CDR3 DNA: TGTGCCAGCAGCTTCCCACAGTCCACAGATACGCAGTATTTT
CDR3 protein: CASSFPQSTDTQYF

D gene: TRBD1
clone size: .
J gene: TRBJ1-1
CDR3 length: 13
V gene: TRBV18
CDR3 DNA: TGTGCCAGCTCAGGGGACAGATACACTGAAGCTTTCTTT
CDR3 protein: CASSGDRYTEAFF

D gene: .
clone size: once
J gene: TRBJ2-5
CDR3 length: 14
V gene: TRBV5-1
CDR3 DNA: TGCGCCAGCAGCTTGGTTGAGGGACTGGAGACCCAGTACTTC
CDR3 protein: CASSLVEGLETQYF